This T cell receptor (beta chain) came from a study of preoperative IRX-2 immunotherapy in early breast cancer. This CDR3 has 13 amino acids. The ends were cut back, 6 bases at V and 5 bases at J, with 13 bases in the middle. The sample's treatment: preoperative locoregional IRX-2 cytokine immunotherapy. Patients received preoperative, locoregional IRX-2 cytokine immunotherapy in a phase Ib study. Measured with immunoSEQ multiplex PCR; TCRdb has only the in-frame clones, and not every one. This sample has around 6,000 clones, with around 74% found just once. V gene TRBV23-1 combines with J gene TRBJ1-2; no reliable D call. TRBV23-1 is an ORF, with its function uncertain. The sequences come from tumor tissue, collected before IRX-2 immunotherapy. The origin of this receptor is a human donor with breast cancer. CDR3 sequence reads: CASSLRGGYGYTF. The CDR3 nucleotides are TGCGCCAGCAGCTTGCGTGGAGGGTATGGCTACACCTTC.